These 25 T cell receptor beta chains originate from one sample sequenced in a study of T cells expressing NK-cell markers. TCRdb reanalyzed the 5' RACE reads and collapses them to one entry per CDR3 protein, without DNA. The table for this sample gives 550,000 to 600,000 distinct CDR3 sequences. Sequencing was done on a sample of blood T cells: a sorted CD56 or NKG2C T cell subset, CD4+ or CD8+ T cells, or bulk PBMC T cells (not recorded which). Receptors originate from a man between 18 and 35 years old in good health.

The chain's CDR3 is CSVDAASGRVTDTQYF. This sequence joins TRBV29-1 and TRBJ2-3; TCRdb's D call, TRBD2, is unchecked because there is no DNA. Germline V gives CDR1 SQVTM, CDR2 ANQGSEA. The length of the CDR3 is 16 residues.

V usage is TRBV12-3 or TRBV12-4 and J usage is TRBJ2-7; as DNA is missing, the TRBD2 call by TCRdb cannot be tested. The CDR3 extends over 15 amino acids. CDR3 region: CASSRGRAGVYEQYF.

CDR3: CASSFMDTKGARTNEKLFF. The chain links TRBV11-1 to TRBJ1-4; TCRdb names TRBD1, which stays unverified in the absence of DNA. The germline V gene has CDR1 SGHAT and CDR2 FQDESV (reference sequence). The CDR3 length is 19 residues.

The V call is TRBV5-6, the J call TRBJ2-7; TCRdb's D call of TRBD1 is untestable without DNA. CDR1 is SGHDT, CDR2 YYEEEE, per germline. The CDR3 length is 15 residues. The CDR3 sequence is CASSIRDRGRSVQYF. Full variable domain (rest looked up from reference TRBV5-6 and TRBJ2-7): DAGVTQSPTHLIKTRGQQVTLRCSPKSGHDTVSWYQQALGQGPQFIFQYYEEEERQRGNFPDRFSGHQFPNYSSELNVNALLLGDSALYLCASSIRDRGRSVQYFGPGTRLTVT.

Here the CDR3 reads CASSYIPPRNEQFF. V and J are TRBV6-2 or TRBV6-3 and TRBJ2-1; TCRdb's D call of TRBD1 is untestable without DNA. The CDR3 consists of 14 residues. Germline lookup yields CDR1 MNHEY and CDR2 SVGEGT.

The chain is built from TRBV29-1 and TRBJ2-7; the TCRdb D gene call, TRBD2, has no DNA to confirm it. Germline lookup yields CDR1 SQVTM and CDR2 ANQGSEA. The CDR3 has 14 residues. The CDR3 region is CSVVGTLGSYEQYF.

This rearrangement joins TRBV7-2 to TRBJ1-3. The CDR3 sequence is 12 residues long. Looked up from germline, CDR1 is SGHTA and CDR2 is FQGNSA. CDR3 sequence: CASSLNQNTIYF.

This chain connects TRBV6-2 or TRBV6-3 to TRBJ2-3; checking the TCRdb D call of TRBD2 is not possible without DNA. CDR3 length: 18 amino acids. Per germline, CDR1 MNHEY and CDR2 SVGEGT. CDR3 region: CASSLLLRLAAAGFTQYF.

The chain recombines TRBV6-1 with TRBJ1-1; TCRdb proposes TRBD1, but this gene call is untestable without DNA. CDR1 is MNHNS and CDR2 is SASEGT in the germline V gene. The CDR3 totals 14 residues. This CDR3 is CASSTGTGALGAFF.

The chain is built from TRBV5-5 and TRBJ2-1. The CDR3 length is 14 residues. Germline V CDR1 and CDR2: SGHKS, YYEKEE (reference sequence). The CDR3 region is CASSSTTLYNEQFF.

This chain joins TRBV6-5 and TRBJ1-5. Germline V gene data show CDR1 as MNHEY and CDR2 as SVGAGI. This CDR3 is built from 14 residues. The chain's CDR3 is CASSYSGSYQPQHF.

The rearrangement links TRBV4-1 to TRBJ2-3; TCRdb gives TRBD2 as the D gene, but with no DNA this cannot be confirmed. Germline V gene lookup returns CDR1 MGHRA and CDR2 YSYEKL. The CDR3 spans 19 residues. CDR3 residues: CASSDGTSGRAVSTDTQYF.

This sequence joins TRBV20-1 and TRBJ1-1. This CDR3 has 14 residues. CDR1 and CDR2 (germline): DFQATT, SNEGSKA (reference sequence). This CDR3 is CSAREMDRNTEAFF.

The chain is built from TRBV5-1 and TRBJ2-1; no DNA is available, so the TRBD2 call from TCRdb remains unchecked. Germline V gene sequence: CDR1 SGHRS, CDR2 YFSETQ. The CDR3 is 16 residues long. The CDR3 loop reads CASSFWTSGRAGEQFF.

The rearrangement uses TRBV5-5 and TRBJ2-2; TCRdb picks TRBD2, but there is no DNA to check that call. CDR3 size: 16 residues. CDR1 SGHKS and CDR2 YYEKEE come from the germline V gene (reference sequence). The CDR3 loop is CASSLHGTSVPGELFF.

The chain recombines TRBV6-6 with TRBJ1-1; there is no DNA to check the TCRdb D call of TRBD1. Germline V lookup: CDR1 MNHNY, CDR2 SVGAGI (reference sequence). The CDR3 extends over 13 amino acids. The CDR3 is CASTPWGGTEAFF.

The CDR3 loop reads CASRDGLFGYEQYF. The J gene is TRBJ2-7, the V gene TRBV12-3 or TRBV12-4. This CDR3 region has 14 residues.

V is TRBV12-3 or TRBV12-4 and J is TRBJ1-2. The CDR3 spans 11 residues. The CDR3 region is CASIKDYGYTF.

The chain has TRBV28 and TRBJ2-2; TCRdb reports TRBD2, a call that lacks DNA to check it against. Per germline, CDR1 MDHEN and CDR2 SYDVKM. The CDR3 length is 15 residues. CDR3 residues: CASQASGSYTGELFF. The variable domain in full, completed from reference TRBV28 and TRBJ2-2, reads DVKVTQSSRYLVKRTGEKVFLECVQDMDHENMFWYRQDPGLGLRLIYFSYDVKMKEKGDIPEGYSVSREKKERFSLILESASTNQTSMYLCASQASGSYTGELFFGEGSRLTVL.

The chain couples TRBV20-1 to TRBJ2-1; as DNA is missing, the TRBD1 call by TCRdb cannot be tested. The CDR3 loop spans 11 amino acids. The V gene's germline CDR1 is DFQATT and CDR2 SNEGSKA (reference sequence). CDR3 in amino acids: CSVKGGTPKFF.

The rearrangement links TRBV7-3 to TRBJ2-3; the TCRdb D gene call, TRBD2, has no DNA to confirm it. Germline V gives CDR1 SGHTA, CDR2 FQGTGA. This CDR3 is built from 20 residues. CDR3 sequence reads: CASSLTGLAGGNFRTDTQYF.

The chain has TRBV20-1 and TRBJ2-7; TCRdb selects TRBD1, and the lack of DNA leaves this call unchecked. The CDR3 totals 15 residues. Germline values: CDR1 DFQATT, CDR2 SNEGSKA (reference sequence). The CDR3 here is CSARGSGGGTYEQYF.

This chain joins TRBV28 and TRBJ2-1; TCRdb's assignment of TRBD1 cannot be checked, as there is no DNA. Germline V gene data show CDR1 as MDHEN and CDR2 as SYDVKM. The CDR3 is made up of 15 amino acids. The chain's CDR3 is CASTRPAGSRNEQFF.

The V and J genes are TRBV20-1 and TRBJ2-7; TCRdb's assignment of TRBD2 cannot be checked, as there is no DNA. The germline CDR1 and CDR2 sequences are DFQATT and SNEGSKA (reference sequence). This CDR3 comprises 13 residues. This CDR3 reads CSASSLAGDKQYF.

CDR3 protein: CASSEAWTGVSYGYTF. The chain links TRBV6-1 to TRBJ1-2; TCRdb's D gene call, TRBD1, goes unchecked for lack of DNA. There are 16 residues in the CDR3. From germline, CDR1 is MNHNS and CDR2 SASEGT.